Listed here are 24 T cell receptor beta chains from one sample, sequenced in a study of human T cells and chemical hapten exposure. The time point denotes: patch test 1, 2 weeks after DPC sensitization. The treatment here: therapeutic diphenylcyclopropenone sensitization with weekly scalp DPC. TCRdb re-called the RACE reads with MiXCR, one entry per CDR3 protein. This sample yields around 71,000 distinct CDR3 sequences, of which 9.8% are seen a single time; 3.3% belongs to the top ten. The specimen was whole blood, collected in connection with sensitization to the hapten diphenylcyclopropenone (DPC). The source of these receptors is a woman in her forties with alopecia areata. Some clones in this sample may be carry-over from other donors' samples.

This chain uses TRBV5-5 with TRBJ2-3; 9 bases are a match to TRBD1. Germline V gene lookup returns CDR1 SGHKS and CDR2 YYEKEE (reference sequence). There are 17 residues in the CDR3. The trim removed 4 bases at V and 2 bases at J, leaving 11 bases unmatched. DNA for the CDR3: TGTGCCAGCAGCGGCAAAGGGACAGGGCCTACCACAGATACGCAGTATTTT. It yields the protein CASSGKGTGPTTDTQYF.

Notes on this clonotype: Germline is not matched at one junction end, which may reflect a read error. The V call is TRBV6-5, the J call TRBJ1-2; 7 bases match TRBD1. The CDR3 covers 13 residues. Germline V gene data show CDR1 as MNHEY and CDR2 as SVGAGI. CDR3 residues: CASSYSNAGGLLF. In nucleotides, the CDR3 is TGTGCCAGCAGTTACTCGAATGCAGGGGGACTCCTCTTC.

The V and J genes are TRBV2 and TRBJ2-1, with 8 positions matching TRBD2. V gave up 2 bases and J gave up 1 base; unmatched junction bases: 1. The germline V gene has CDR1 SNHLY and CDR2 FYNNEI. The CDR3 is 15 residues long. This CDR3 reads CASSERGGSYNEQFF. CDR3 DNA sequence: TGTGCCAGCAGTGAACGCGGGGGGTCCTACAATGAGCAGTTCTTC.

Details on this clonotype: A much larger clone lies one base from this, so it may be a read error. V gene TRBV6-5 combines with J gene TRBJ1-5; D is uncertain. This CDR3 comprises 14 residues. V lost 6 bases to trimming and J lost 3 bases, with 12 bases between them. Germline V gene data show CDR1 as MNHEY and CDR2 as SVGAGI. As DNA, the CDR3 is TGTGCCAGCAGCAAAGACGGGAACAATCAGCCCCAGCATTTT. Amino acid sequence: CASSKDGNNQPQHF.

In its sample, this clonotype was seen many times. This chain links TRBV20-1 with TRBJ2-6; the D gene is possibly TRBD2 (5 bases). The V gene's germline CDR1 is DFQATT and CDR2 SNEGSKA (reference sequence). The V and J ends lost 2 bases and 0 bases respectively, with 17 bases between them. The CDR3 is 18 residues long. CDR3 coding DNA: TGCAGTGCTAGACCTAAGCCGTGGACTCCCTCTGGGGCCAACGTCCTGACTTTC. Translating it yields CSARPKPWTPSGANVLTF.

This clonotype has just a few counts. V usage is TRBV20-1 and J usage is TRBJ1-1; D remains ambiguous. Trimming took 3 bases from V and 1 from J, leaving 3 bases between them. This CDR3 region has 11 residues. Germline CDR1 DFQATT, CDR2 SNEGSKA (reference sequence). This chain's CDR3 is CSASRNTEAFF. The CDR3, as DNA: TGCAGTGCTAGCAGGAACACTGAAGCTTTCTTT.

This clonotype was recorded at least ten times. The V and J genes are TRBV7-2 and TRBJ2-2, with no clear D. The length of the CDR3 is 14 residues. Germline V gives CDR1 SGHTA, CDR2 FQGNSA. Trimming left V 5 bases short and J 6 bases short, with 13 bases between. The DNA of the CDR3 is TGTGCCAGCAGCCACGGACCCCCCGCCGGGGAGCTGTTTTTT. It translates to CASSHGPPAGELFF.

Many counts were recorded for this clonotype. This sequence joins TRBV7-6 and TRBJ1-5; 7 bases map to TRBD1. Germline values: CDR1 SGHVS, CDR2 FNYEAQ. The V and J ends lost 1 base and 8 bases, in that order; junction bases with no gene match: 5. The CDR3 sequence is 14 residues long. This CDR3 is CASSLVGGGKPQHF. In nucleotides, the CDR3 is TGTGCCAGCAGCTTAGTTGGAGGGGGCAAGCCCCAGCATTTT.

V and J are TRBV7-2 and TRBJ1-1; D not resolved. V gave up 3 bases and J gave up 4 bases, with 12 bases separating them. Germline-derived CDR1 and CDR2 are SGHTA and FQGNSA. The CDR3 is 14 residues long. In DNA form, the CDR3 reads TGTGCCAGCAGCTTTTATAGCCCCGGCACTGAAGCTTTCTTT. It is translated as CASSFYSPGTEAFF.

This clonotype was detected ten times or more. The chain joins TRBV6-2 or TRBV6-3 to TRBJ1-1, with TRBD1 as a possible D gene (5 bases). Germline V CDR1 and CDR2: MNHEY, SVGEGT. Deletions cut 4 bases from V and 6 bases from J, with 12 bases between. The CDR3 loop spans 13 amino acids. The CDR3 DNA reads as TGTGCCAGCAGTTGGGCAGGGATGGCTGAAGCTTTCTTT. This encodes CASSWAGMAEAFF.

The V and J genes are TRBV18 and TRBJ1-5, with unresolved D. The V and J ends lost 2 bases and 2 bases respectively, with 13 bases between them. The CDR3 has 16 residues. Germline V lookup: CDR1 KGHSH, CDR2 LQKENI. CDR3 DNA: TGTGCCAGCTCACCAAATGGGCCCGTTGGCAATCAGCCCCAGCATTTT. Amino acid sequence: CASSPNGPVGNQPQHF.

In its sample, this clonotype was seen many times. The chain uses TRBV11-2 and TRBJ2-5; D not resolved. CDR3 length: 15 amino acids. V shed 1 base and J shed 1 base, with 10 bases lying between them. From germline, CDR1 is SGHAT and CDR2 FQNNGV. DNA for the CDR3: TGTGCCAGCAGCTTAGGATACAGAGGCCAAGAGACCCAGTACTTC. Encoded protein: CASSLGYRGQETQYF.

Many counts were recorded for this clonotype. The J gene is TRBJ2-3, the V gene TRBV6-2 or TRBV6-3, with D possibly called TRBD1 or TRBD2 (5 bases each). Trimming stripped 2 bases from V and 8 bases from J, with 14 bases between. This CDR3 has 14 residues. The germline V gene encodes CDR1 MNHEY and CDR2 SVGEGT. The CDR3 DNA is TGTGCCAGCAGTTACACCAACCTGGGGGTTACGCAGTATTTT. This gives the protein CASSYTNLGVTQYF.

CDR3 amino acids: CASSQVERGDDEQFF. CDR3 sequence (DNA): TGCGCCAGCAGCCAAGTTGAGCGGGGGGACGATGAGCAGTTCTTC. The chain recombines TRBV4-3 with TRBJ2-1; 9 positions match TRBD2. Germline trimming cut 1 base from V and 8 bases from J; bases unmatched to any gene: 6. This CDR3 comprises 15 residues. CDR1 LGHNA and CDR2 YSLEER come from the germline V gene.

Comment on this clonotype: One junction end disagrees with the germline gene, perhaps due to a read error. This CDR3 reads CSSSLPGGDSPLHF. For the CDR3, the DNA is TGTTCCAGCAGCTTGCCAGGAGGGGATTCACCCCTCCACTTT. The chain couples TRBV5-5 to TRBJ1-6, with D possibly being TRBD1 (5 bases). Germline V CDR1 and CDR2: SGHKS, YYEKEE (reference sequence). The length of the CDR3 is 14 residues.

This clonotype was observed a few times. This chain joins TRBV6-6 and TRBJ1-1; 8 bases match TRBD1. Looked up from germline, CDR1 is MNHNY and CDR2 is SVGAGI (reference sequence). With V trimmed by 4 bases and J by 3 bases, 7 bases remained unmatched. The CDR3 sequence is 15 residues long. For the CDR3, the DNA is TGTGCCAGCAGTTTCTCCTCAGGGGGCGACACTGAAGCTTTCTTT. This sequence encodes CASSFSSGGDTEAFF.

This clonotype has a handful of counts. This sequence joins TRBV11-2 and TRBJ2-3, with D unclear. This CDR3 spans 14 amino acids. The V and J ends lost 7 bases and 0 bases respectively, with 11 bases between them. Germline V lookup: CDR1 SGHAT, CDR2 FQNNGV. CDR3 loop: CASTLQGSTDTQYF. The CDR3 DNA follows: TGTGCCAGCACGCTCCAAGGAAGCACAGATACGCAGTATTTT.

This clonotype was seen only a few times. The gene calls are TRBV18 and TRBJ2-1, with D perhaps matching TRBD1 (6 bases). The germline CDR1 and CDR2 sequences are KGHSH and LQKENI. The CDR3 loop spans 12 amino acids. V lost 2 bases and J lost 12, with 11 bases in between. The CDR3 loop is CASSPGQKWQFF. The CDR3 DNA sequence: TGTGCCAGCTCACCAGGACAGAAGTGGCAGTTCTTC.

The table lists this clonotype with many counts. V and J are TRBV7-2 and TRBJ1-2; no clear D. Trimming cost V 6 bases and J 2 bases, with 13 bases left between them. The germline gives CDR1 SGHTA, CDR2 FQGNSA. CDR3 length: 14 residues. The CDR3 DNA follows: TGTGCCAGCAGGGATGACCAGAGAAACTATGGCTACACCTTC. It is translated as CASRDDQRNYGYTF.

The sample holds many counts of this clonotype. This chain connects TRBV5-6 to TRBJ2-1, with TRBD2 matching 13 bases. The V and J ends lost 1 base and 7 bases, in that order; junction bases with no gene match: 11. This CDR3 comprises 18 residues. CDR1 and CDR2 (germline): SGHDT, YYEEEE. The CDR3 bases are TGTGCCAGCAGCTTGCCTCCCCCGGGACTAGCGGGGCTAAATGAGCAGTTCTTC. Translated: CASSLPPPGLAGLNEQFF.

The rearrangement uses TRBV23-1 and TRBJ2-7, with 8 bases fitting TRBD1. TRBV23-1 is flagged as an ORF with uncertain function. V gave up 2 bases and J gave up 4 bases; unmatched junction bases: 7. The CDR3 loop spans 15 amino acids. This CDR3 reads CASSQGAGGHYEQYF. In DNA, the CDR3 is TGCGCCAGCAGTCAAGGGGCAGGGGGCCATTACGAGCAGTACTTC.

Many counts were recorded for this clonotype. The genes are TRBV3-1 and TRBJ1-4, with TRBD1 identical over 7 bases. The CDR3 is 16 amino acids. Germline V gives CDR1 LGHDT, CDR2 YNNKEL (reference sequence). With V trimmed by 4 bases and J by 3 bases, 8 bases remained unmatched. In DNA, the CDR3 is TGTGCCAGCAGCCCGCTTACAGGGGCACCTAATGAAAAACTGTTTTTT. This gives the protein CASSPLTGAPNEKLFF.

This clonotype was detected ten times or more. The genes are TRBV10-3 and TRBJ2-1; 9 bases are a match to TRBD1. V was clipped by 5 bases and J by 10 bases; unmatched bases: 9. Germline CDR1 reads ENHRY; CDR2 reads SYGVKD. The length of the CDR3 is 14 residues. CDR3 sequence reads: CAISPGQGVFEQFF. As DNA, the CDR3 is TGTGCCATCAGTCCGGGACAGGGAGTTTTCGAGCAGTTCTTC.

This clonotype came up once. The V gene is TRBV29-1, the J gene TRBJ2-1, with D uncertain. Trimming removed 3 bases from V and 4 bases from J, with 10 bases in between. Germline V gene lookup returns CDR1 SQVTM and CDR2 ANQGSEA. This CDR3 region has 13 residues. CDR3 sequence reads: CSVDTPAYNEQFF. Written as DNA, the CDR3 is TGCAGCGTTGATACCCCGGCATACAATGAGCAGTTCTTC.